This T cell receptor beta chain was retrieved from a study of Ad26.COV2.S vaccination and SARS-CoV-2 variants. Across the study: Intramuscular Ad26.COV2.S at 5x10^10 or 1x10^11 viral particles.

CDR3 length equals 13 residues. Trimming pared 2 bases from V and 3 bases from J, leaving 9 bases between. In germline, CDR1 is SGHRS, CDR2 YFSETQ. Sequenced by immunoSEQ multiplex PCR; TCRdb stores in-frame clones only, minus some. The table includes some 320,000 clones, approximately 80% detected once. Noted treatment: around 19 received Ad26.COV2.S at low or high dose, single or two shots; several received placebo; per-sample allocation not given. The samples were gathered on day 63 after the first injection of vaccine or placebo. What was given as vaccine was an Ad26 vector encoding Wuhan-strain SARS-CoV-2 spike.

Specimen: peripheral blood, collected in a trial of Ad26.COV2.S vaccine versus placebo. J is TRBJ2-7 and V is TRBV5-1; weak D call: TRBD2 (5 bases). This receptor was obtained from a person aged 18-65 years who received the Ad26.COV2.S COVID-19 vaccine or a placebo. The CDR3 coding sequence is TGCGCCAGCAGCTTAGGAGGCCTCTACGAGCAGTACTTC. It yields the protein CASSLGGLYEQYF.